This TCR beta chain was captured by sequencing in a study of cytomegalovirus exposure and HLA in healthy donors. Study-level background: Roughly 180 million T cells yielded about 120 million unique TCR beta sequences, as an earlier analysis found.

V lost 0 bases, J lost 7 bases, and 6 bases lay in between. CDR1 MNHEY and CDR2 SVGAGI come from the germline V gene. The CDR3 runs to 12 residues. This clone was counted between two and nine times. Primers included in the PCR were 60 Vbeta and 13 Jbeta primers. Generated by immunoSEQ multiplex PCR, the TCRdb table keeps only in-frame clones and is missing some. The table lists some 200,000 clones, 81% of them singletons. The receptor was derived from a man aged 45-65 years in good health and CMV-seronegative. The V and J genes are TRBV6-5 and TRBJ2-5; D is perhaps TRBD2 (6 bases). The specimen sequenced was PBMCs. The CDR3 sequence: CASSYSGGTQYF. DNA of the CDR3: TGTGCCAGCAGTTACTCGGGGGGGACCCAGTACTTC.